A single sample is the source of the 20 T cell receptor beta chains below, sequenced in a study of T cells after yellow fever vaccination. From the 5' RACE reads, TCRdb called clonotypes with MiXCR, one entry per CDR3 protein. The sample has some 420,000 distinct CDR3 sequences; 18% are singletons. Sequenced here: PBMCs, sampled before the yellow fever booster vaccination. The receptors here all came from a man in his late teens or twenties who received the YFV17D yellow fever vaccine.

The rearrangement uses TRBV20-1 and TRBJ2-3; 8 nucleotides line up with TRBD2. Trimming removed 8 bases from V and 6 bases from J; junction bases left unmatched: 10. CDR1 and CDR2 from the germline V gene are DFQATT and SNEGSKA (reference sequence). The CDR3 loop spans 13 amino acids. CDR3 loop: CSPRKAGVDTQYF. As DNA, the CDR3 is TGCAGTCCGAGGAAAGCGGGGGTGGATACGCAGTATTTT.

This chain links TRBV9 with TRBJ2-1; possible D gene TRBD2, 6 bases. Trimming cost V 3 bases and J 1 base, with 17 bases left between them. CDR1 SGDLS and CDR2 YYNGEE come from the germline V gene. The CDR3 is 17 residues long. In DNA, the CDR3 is TGTGCCAGCAGCGGAGGCCCAACGCGGGGTTCCTACAATGAGCAGTTCTTC. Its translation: CASSGGPTRGSYNEQFF.

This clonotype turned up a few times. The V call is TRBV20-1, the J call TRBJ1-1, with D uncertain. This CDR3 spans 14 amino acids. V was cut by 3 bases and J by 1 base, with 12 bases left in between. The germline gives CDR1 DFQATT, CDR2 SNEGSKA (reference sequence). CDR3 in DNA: TGCAGTGCTAGGAGGGCTGGAAGGAACACTGAAGCTTTCTTT. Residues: CSARRAGRNTEAFF.

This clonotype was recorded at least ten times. The CDR3 DNA sequence: TGTGCCGCGGGCAACTATGGCTACACCTTC. Translated, it gives CAAGNYGYTF. The chain links TRBV6-5 to TRBJ1-2; D unclear. Trimming left V 11 bases short and J 2 bases short, with 6 bases between. In germline, CDR1 is MNHEY, CDR2 SVGAGI. The CDR3 loop spans 10 amino acids.

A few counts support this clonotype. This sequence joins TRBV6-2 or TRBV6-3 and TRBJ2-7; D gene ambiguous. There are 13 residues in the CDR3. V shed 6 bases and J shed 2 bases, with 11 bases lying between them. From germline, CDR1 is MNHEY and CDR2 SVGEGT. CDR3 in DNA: TGTGCCAGCAGCCCACCCGGTCCCTACGAGCAGTACTTC. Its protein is CASSPPGPYEQYF.

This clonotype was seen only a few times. The CDR3 spells CASRPPSTVVLNYGYTF. CDR3 nucleotides: TGTGCCAGCAGACCCCCGAGCACAGTGGTTTTGAACTATGGCTACACCTTC. The chain couples TRBV7-2 to TRBJ1-2, with D hard to call. Per the germline V gene, CDR1 is SGHTA and CDR2 is FQGNSA. The CDR3 is 17 residues long. Trimming removed 6 bases from V and 2 bases from J, with 22 bases in between.

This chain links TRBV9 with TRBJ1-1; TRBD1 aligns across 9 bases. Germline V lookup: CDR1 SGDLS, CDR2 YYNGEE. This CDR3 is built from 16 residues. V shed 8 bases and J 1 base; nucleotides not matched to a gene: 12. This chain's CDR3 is CASVPFTGGTNTEAFF. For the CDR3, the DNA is TGTGCCAGTGTGCCCTTTACAGGGGGCACGAACACTGAAGCTTTCTTT.

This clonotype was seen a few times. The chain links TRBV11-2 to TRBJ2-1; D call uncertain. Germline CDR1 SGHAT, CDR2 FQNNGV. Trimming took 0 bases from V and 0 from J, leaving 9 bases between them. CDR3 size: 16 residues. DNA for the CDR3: TGTGCCAGCAGCTTAGAAGGTACAAGCTCCTACAATGAGCAGTTCTTC. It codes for CASSLEGTSSYNEQFF.

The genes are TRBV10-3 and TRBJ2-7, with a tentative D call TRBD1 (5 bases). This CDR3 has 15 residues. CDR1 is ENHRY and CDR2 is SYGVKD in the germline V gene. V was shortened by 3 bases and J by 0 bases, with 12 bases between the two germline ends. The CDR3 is CAISDYGRVSYEQYF. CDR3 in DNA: TGTGCCATCAGTGACTACGGCAGGGTCTCCTACGAGCAGTACTTC.

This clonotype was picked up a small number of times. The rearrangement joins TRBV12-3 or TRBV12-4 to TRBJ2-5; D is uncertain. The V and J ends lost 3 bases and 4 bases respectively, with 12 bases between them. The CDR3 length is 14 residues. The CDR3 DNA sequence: TGTGCCAGCAGTTTTCTCGGCCGCTTAGAGACCCAGTACTTC. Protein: CASSFLGRLETQYF.

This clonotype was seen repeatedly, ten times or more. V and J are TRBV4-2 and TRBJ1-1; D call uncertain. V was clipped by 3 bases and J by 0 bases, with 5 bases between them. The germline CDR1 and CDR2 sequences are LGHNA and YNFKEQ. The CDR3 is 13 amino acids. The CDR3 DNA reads TGTGCCAGCAGCCAGACCCTGAACACTGAAGCTTTCTTT. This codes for CASSQTLNTEAFF.

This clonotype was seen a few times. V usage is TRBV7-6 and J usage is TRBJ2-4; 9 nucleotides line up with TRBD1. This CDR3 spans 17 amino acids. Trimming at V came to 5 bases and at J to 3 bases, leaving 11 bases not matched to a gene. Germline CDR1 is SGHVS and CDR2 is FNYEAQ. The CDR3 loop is CASSPRDRELLKNIQYF. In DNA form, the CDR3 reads TGTGCCAGCAGCCCGCGGGACAGGGAACTTCTCAAAAACATTCAGTACTTC.

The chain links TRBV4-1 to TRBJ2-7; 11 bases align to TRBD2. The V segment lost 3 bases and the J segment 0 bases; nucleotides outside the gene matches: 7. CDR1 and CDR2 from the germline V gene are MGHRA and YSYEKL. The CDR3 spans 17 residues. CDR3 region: CASSQRASGGRSYEQYF. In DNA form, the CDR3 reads TGCGCCAGCAGCCAGCGGGCTAGCGGGGGGCGCTCCTACGAGCAGTACTTC.

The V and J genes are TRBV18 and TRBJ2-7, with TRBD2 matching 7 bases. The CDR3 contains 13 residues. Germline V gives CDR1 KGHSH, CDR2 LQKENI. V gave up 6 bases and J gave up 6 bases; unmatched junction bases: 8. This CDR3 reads CASSQGTISEQYF. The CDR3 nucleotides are TGTGCCAGCTCCCAAGGGACTATCAGCGAGCAGTACTTC.

In nucleotides, the CDR3 is TGTGCCAGCAGCTTGGTTGGGTTTGAAAAACTGTTTTTT. Translating it yields CASSLVGFEKLFF. The V and J genes are TRBV5-6 and TRBJ1-4; D call uncertain. Germline V CDR1 and CDR2: SGHDT, YYEEEE. With 0 bases removed from V and 7 bases from J, the gap between germline ends came to 7 bases. The CDR3 is 13 residues long.

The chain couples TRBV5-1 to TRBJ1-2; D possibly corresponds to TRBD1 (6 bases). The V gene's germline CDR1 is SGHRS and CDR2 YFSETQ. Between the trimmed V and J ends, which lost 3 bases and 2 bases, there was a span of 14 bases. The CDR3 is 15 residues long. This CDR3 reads CASSSVTGTNYGYTF. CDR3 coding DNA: TGCGCCAGCAGCTCGGTGACAGGAACCAACTATGGCTACACCTTC. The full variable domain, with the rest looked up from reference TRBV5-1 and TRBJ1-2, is KAGVTQTPRYLIKTRGQQVTLSCSPISGHRSVSWYQQTPGQGLQFLFEYFSETQRNKGNFPGRFSGRQFSNSRSEMNVSTLELGDSALYLCASSSVTGTNYGYTFGSGTRLTVV.

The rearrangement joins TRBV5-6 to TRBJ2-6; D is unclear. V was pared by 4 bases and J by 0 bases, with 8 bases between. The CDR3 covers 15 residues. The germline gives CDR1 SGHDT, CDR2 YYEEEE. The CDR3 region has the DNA TGTGCCAGCAGCCTAAGATACTCTGGGGCCAACGTCCTGACTTTC. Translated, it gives CASSLRYSGANVLTF.

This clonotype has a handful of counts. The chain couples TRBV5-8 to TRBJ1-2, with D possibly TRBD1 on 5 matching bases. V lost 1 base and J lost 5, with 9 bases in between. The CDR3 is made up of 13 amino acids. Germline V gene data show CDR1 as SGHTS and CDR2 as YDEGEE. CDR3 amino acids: CASSLNRRYGYTF. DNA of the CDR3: TGTGCCAGCAGCTTGAACAGGCGGTATGGCTACACCTTC.

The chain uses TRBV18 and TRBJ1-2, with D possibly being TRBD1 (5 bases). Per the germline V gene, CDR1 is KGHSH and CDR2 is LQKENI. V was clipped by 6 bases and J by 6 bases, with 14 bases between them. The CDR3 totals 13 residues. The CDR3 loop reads CASSRSGPDGYTF. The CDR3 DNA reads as TGTGCCAGCTCCCGGTCAGGGCCCGATGGCTACACCTTC. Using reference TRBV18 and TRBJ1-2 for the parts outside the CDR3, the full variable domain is NAGVMQNPRHLVRRRGQEARLRCSPMKGHSHVYWYRQLPEEGLKFMVYLQKENIIDESGMPKERFSAEFPKEGPSILRIQQVVRGDSAAYFCASSRSGPDGYTFGSGTRLTVV.

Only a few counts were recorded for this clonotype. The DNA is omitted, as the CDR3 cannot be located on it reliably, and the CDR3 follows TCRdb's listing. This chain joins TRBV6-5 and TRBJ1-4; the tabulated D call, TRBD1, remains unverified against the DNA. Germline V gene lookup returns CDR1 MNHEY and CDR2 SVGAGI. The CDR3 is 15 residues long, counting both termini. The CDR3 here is CASSTEGRGKKNCFF.